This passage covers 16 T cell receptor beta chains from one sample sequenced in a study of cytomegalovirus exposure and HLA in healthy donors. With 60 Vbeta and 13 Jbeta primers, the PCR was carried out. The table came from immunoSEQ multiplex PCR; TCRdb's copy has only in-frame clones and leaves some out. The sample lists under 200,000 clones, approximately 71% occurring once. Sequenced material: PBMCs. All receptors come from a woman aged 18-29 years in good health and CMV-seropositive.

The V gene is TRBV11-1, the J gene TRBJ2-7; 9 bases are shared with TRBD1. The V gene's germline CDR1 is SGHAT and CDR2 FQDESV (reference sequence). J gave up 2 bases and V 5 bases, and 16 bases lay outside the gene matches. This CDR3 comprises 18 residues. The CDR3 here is CASSDSYRDRAKAYEQYF. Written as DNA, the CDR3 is TGTGCCAGCAGCGATAGTTACCGGGACAGGGCAAAGGCCTACGAGCAGTACTTC.

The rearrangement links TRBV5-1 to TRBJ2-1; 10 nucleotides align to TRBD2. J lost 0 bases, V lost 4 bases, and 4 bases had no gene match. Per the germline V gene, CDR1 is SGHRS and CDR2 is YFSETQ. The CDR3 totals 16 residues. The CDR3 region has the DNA TGCGCCAGCAGCCTTGGACTAGCGGTCTCCTACAATGAGCAGTTCTTC. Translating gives CASSLGLAVSYNEQFF.

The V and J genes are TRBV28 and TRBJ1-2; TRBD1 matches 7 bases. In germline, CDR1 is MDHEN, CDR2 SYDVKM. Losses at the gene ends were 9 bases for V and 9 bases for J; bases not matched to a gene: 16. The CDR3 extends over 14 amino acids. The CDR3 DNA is TGTGCCAGTCGGAAGGCCGACAGGGTAAATCGCTACACCTTC. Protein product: CASRKADRVNRYTF.

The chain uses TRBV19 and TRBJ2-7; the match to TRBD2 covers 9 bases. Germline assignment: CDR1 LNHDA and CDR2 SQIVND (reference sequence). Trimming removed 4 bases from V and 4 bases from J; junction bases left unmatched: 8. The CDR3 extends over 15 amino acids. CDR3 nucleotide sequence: TGTGCCAGTAGTAGCGGGAGGGCCGGTGGTTACGAGCAGTACTTC. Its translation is CASSSGRAGGYEQYF.

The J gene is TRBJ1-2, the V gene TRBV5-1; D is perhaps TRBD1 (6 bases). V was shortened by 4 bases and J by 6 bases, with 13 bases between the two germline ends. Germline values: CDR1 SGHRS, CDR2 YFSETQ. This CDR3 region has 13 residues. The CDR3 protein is CASSPGQRNGYTF. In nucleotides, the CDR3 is TGCGCCAGCAGCCCCGGACAGAGAAATGGCTACACCTTC. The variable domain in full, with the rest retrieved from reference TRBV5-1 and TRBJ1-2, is KAGVTQTPRYLIKTRGQQVTLSCSPISGHRSVSWYQQTPGQGLQFLFEYFSETQRNKGNFPGRFSGRQFSNSRSEMNVSTLELGDSALYLCASSPGQRNGYTFGSGTRLTVV.

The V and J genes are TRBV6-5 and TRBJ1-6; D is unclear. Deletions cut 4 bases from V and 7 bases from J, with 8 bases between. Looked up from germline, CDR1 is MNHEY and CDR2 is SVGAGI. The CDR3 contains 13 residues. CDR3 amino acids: CASSFGVNSPLHF. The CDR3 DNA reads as TGTGCCAGCAGTTTCGGAGTGAATTCACCCCTCCACTTT.

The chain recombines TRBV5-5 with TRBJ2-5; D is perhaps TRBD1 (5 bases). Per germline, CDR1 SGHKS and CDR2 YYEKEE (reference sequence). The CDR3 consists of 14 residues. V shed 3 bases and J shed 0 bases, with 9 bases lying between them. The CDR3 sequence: CASSSRQYQETQYF. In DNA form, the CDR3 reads TGTGCCAGCAGCTCAAGACAGTACCAAGAGACCCAGTACTTC.

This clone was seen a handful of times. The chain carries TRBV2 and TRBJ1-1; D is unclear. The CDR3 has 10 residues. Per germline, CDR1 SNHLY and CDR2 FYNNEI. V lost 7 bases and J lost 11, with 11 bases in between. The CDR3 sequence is CASKEGSAFF. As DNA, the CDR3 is TGTGCCAGCAAGGAGGGATCGGCTTTCTTT.

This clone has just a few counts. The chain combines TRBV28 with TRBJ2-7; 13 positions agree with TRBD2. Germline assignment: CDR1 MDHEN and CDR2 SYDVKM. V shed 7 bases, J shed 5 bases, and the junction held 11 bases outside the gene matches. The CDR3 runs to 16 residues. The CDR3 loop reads CASTKLAGGPSDEQYF. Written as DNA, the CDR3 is TGTGCCAGCACCAAACTAGCGGGAGGGCCAAGTGACGAGCAGTACTTC. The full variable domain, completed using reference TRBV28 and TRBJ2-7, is DVKVTQSSRYLVKRTGEKVFLECVQDMDHENMFWYRQDPGLGLRLIYFSYDVKMKEKGDIPEGYSVSREKKERFSLILESASTNQTSMYLCASTKLAGGPSDEQYFGPGTRLTVT.

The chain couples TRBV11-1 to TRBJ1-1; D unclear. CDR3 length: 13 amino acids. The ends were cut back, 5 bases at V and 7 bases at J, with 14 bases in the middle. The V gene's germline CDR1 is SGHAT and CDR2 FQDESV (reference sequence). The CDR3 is CASSDQVIGEAFF. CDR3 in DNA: TGTGCCAGCAGCGACCAGGTGATTGGTGAAGCTTTCTTT.

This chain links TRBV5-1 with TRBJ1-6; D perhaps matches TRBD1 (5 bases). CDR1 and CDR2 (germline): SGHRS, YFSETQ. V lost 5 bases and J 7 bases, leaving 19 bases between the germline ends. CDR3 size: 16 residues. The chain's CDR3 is CASSLQSEGRNSPLHF. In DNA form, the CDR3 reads TGCGCCAGCAGTCTACAATCGGAGGGGCGAAATTCACCCCTCCACTTT.

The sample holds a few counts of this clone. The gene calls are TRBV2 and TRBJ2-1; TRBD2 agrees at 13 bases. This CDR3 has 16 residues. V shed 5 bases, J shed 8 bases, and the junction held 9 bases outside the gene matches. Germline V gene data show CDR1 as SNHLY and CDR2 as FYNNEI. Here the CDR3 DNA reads TGTGCCAGCAGTCCTGGACTAGCGGGAGTGCGCGATGAGCAGTTCTTC. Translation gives CASSPGLAGVRDEQFF. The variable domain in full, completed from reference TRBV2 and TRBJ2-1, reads EPEVTQTPSHQVTQMGQEVILRCVPISNHLYFYWYRQILGQKVEFLVSFYNNEISEKSEIFDDQFSVERPDGSNFTLKIRSTKLEDSAMYFCASSPGLAGVRDEQFFGPGTRLTVL.

This CDR3 is CAISEGAQGSYGYTF. Here the CDR3 DNA reads TGTGCCATCAGTGAGGGGGCTCAGGGTTCCTATGGCTACACCTTC. This chain connects TRBV10-3 to TRBJ1-2, with D possibly matching TRBD1 (5 bases). The CDR3 has 15 amino acids. Trimming removed 2 bases at V and 4 bases at J, with 14 bases between. The V gene's germline CDR1 is ENHRY and CDR2 SYGVKD.

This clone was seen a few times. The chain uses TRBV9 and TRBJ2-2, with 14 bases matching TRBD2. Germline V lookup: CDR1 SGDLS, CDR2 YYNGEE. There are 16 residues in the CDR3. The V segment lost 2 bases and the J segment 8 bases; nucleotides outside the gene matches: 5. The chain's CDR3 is CASSVSGTSGSGELFF. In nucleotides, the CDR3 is TGTGCCAGCAGCGTTTCCGGGACTAGCGGGAGTGGGGAGCTGTTTTTT.

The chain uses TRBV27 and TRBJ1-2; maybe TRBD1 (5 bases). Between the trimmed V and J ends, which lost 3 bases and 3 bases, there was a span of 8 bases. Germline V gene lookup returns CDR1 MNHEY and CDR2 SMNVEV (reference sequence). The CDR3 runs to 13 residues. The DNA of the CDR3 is TGTGCCAGCAGTTTGACAGAAGACTATGGCTACACCTTC. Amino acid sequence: CASSLTEDYGYTF.

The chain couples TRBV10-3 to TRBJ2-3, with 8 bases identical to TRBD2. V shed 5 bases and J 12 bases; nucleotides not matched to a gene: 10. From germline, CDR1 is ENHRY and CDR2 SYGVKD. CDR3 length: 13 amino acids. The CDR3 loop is CAISPEAGTRQYF. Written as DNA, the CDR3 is TGTGCCATCAGTCCAGAAGCCGGGACTAGACAGTATTTT.